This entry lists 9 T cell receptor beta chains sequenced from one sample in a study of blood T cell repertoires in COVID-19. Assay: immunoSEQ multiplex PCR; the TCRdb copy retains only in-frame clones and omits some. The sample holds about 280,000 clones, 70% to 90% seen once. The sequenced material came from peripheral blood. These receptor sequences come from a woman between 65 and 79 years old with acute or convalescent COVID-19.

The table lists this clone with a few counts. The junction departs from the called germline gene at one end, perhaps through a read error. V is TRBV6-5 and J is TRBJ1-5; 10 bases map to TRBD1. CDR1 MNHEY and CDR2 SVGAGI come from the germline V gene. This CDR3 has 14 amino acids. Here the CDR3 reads CASSWDRGNQPQHF. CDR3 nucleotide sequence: TGTGCCAGTAGTTGGGACAGGGGTAATCAGCCCCAGCATTTT.

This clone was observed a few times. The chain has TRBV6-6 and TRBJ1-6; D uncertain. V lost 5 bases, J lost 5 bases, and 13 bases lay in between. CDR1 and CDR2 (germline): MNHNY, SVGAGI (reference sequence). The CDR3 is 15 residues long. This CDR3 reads CASSRTRVNNSPLHF. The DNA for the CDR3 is TGTGCCAGCAGTCGAACCCGGGTTAATAATTCACCCCTCCACTTT.

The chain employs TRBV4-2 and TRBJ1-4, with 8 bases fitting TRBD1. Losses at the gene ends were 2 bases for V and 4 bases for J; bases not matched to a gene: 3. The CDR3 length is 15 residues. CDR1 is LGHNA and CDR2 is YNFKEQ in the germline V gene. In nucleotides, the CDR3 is TGTGCCAGCAGCCAATCGGACAGGGATAATGAAAAACTGTTTTTT. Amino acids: CASSQSDRDNEKLFF.

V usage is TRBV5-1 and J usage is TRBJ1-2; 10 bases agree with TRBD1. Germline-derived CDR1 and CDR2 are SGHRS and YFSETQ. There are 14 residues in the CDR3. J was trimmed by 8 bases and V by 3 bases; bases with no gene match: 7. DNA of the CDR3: TGCGCCAGCAGCTCGGAGACAGGGGGCGTCGGCTACACCTTC. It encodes CASSSETGGVGYTF. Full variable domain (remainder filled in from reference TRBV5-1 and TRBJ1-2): KAGVTQTPRYLIKTRGQQVTLSCSPISGHRSVSWYQQTPGQGLQFLFEYFSETQRNKGNFPGRFSGRQFSNSRSEMNVSTLELGDSALYLCASSSETGGVGYTFGSGTRLTVV.

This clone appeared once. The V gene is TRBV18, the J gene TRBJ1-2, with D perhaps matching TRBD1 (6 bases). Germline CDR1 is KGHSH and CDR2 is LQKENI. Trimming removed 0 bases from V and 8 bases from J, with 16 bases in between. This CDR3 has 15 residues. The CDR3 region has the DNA TGTGCCAGCTCACCACCGGGACAAACCCCAACGGGCTACACCTTC. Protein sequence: CASSPPGQTPTGYTF.

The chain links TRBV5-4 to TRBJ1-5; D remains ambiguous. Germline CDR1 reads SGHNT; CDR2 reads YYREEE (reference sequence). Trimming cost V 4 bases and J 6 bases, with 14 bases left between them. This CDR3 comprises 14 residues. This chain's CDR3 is CASSLRGSLQPQHF. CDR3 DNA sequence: TGTGCCAGCAGCCTAAGAGGGTCGCTTCAGCCCCAGCATTTT.

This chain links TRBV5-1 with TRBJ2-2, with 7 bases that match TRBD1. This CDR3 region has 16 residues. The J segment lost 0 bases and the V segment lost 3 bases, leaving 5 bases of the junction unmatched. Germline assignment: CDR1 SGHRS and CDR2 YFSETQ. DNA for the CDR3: TGCGCCAGCAGCTCCCCCGGGACAGCGAACACCGGGGAGCTGTTTTTT. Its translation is CASSSPGTANTGELFF.

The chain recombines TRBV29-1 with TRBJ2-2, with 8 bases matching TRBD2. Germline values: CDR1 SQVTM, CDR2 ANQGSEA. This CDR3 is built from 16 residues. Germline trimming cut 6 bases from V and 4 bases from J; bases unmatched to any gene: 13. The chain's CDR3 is CSVRGLGGGSTGELFF. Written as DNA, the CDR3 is TGCAGCGTGAGGGGATTGGGCGGGGGGTCCACCGGGGAGCTGTTTTTT.

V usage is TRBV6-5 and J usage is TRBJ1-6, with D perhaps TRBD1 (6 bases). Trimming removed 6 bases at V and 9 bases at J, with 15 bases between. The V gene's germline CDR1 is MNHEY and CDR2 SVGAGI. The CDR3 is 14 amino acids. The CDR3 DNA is TGTGCCAGCAGACTACAGGGTGGGGGTTCACCCCTCCACTTT. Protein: CASRLQGGGSPLHF.